This TCR beta chain was sequenced in a study of early T cells in non-severe SARS-CoV-2 infection. Study as a whole: Sequencing input comprised bulk RNA from unsorted whole blood; chain pairing was not available. Study conclusions and caveats: The VDJdb matching leaned toward anti-spike CD8 responses and overlooked private and CD4 specificities.

Unique molecular identifiers were attached to individual cDNA molecules. Each CDR3 protein gets one entry after TCRdb re-called the 5' RACE reads with MiXCR. The sample holds tens of thousands of distinct CDR3 sequences, approximately 5% seen once. This CDR3 is 14 amino acids long. The V gene's germline CDR1 is SGHVS and CDR2 FQNEAQ. V was clipped by 5 bases and J by 3 bases, with 12 bases between them. The sample holds many counts of this clonotype. Its specificity is not known. This chain connects TRBV7-8 to TRBJ2-3; a possible D gene is TRBD2 (6 bases). This clonotype originated in an adult who was a healthcare worker with PCR-confirmed SARS-CoV-2 infection or an uninfected control (not recorded which). Material for sequencing was whole blood. The DNA of the CDR3 is TGTGCCAGCAGCATACTTAGCGGAACAGATACGCAGTATTTT. It translates to CASSILSGTDTQYF.